This T cell receptor (beta chain) emerged from a study of T cell repertoires in cytomegalovirus infection (dated by TCRdb to between 2018 and 2021). Regarding the study in general: Because public TCR beta signatures pointed to carriage of CMV infection together with the matching HLA type, the HLA type of each donor mattered for the analysis. Overall study outcomes, separate from this receptor: Cumulative frequency of public TCR beta family members discriminated carriers of CMV infection plus the relevant HLA type in this cohort and an independent 352-donor cohort. In the ex vivo response, HLA-C-restricted CMV-specific TCR beta clonotypes were dominant, and in two of eight donors the single most frequent clonotype came from this HLA-C-restricted group.

With regard to this clonotype: What this receptor recognizes is not known. One base away there is no much larger clone; base qualities are not given.

A distance of 22 bases separates the germline ends of V and J, which lose 0 bases and 10 bases respectively. The germline V gene (reference sequence) specifies DFQATT as CDR1 and SNEGSKA as CDR2. The CDR3 goes from the cysteine to the phenylalanine over 17 residues. Only CDR3 DNA remains: 51 bases, in frame from the first base. Instrument used: Illumina HiSeq 1500. TCRdb handled the public reads itself, with Q25 trimming in fastp and clone calling in MiXCR, and kept productive beta chains. CDR3 protein duplicates are merged, each entry listing the most common genes and DNA. The sample records approximately 250,000 distinct CDR3 sequences, 9.1% of which are singletons. Less than 15% of the sample rests with the top ten.

Sequencing input: PBMCs. The chain is encoded by TRBV20-1 joined to TRBJ1-6; perhaps TRBD1 is the D gene, with 5 bases matching. This receptor was obtained from a human donor in good health (CMV status not recorded). Some clones in this sample may be carry-over from other donors' samples. The DNA is as follows: TGCAGTGCTAGAGATCGGAGGGGTTCTATCCTTGGGTCACCCCTCCACTTT. Translation gives CSARDRRGSILGSPLHF.